The rows below give T cell receptor beta chains drawn from one sample of a study of blood T cells in healthy people across ages. MiXCR, run by TCRdb on the 5' RACE reads, gives a single entry per CDR3 protein. The table has 890,000 or so distinct CDR3 sequences, under 80% seen once. Sequencing used blood. The receptors were gathered from a young man in good health. CDR3s include the opening cysteine and the closing phenylalanine or tryptophan. D genes are given only for firm matches. Clone size is not always given. Where it is, it says once, few, many or a class for expanded clones.

CASSQEGQGDYKQYF	TGCGCCAGCAGCCAGGAGGGACAGGGGGACTACAAGCAGTACTTC	TRBD1	TRBV4-3	-	TRBJ2-4
CASSSTSFYGQYF	TGTGCCAGCTCATCGACTAGTTTCTACGGGCAGTACTTC	-	TRBV18	-	TRBJ2-7
CASSLVGSRTQYF	TGTGCCAGCAGCTTAGTGGGAAGCCGGACCCAGTACTTC	-	TRBV7-2	-	TRBJ2-5
CASSRGADRNYGYTF	TGTGCCAGCAGCCGGGGAGCCGACAGAAACTATGGCTACACCTTC	-	TRBV5-5	-	TRBJ1-2
CASRPSLAGGNAEQFF	TGTGCCAGCAGACCATCCTTAGCGGGGGGAAACGCTGAGCAGTTCTTC	TRBD2	TRBV6-5	-	TRBJ2-1
CASRGLAGATDTQYF	TGTGCCAGCAGAGGGCTAGCGGGGGCGACAGATACGCAGTATTTT	TRBD2	TRBV2	-	TRBJ2-3
CAIRGSDRGGNEQYF	TGTGCCATCAGGGGCTCTGATCGGGGAGGGAACGAGCAGTACTTC	TRBD2	TRBV10-3	-	TRBJ2-7
CASSSLVSETQYF	TGTGCCAGCAGCTCGCTAGTTTCTGAGACCCAGTACTTC	-	TRBV7-3	few	TRBJ2-5
CASSQEYQRGIYEQYF	TGCGCCAGCAGCCAAGAGTACCAGCGGGGGATCTACGAGCAGTACTTC	TRBD2	TRBV4-3	-	TRBJ2-7
CASSPLAGGNSEQFF	TGTGCCAGCAGCCCGTTAGCGGGGGGGAACTCTGAGCAGTTCTTC	TRBD2	TRBV7-2	-	TRBJ2-1
CSALATLTEQGIVNEQFF	TGCAGCGCACTGGCCACACTGACGGAACAGGGGATCGTAAATGAGCAGTTCTTC	TRBD1	TRBV29-1	few	TRBJ2-1
CAISRTDSSGANVPTF	TGTGCCATCAGTCGGACCGACAGCTCTGGGGCCAACGTCCCGACTTTC	-	TRBV10-3	-	TRBJ2-6